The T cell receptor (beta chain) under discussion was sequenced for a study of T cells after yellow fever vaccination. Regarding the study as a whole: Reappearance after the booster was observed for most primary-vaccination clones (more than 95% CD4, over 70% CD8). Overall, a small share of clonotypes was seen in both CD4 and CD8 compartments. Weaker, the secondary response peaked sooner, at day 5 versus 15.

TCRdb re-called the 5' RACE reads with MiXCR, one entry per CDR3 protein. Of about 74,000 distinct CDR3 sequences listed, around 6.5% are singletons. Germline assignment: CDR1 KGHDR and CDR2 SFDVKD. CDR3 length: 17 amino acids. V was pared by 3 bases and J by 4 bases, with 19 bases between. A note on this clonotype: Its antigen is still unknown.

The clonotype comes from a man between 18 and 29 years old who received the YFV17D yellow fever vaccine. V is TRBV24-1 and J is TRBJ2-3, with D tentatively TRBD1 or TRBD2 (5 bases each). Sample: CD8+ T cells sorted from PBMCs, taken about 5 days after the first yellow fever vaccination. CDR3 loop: CATSDPKQAGAADTQYF. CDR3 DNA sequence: TGTGCCACCAGTGATCCTAAGCAAGCCGGGGCGGCAGATACGCAGTATTTT.